This is a list of T cell receptor beta chains from one sample in a study of CD8+ T cells in alopecia areata. Measured with immunoSEQ multiplex PCR; TCRdb has only the in-frame clones, and not every one. The repertoire consists of 9,500 to 15,000 clones, with 56% occurring once and the leading ten covering over 10%. The sequencing input was skin. The receptors here all came from a human donor with alopecia areata. The CDR3 runs from the conserved cysteine through the conserved F or W.

v_gene,j_gene,CDR3aa
TRBV14,TRBJ2-1,CASSQLLAGGRVPYNEQFF
TRBV5-1,TRBJ1-1,CASSFQVNTEAFF
TRBV29-1,TRBJ2-2,CSVEDRGLFF
TRBV7-2,TRBJ2-7,CASSLVVGSSSYEQYF
TRBV29-1,TRBJ1-1,CSVETGSTEAFF
TRBV5-1,TRBJ1-2,CASRLTGGVGYGYTF
TRBV28,TRBJ1-5,CASSLQLPQHF
TRBV28,TRBJ1-1,CASSPTGIGTEAFF
TRBV5-1,TRBJ2-4,CASSPGLAATDIQYF
TRBV19,TRBJ2-1,CASRPPPFGLAGFTYNEQFF
TRBV6-1,TRBJ2-1,CASSLQDRRSEQFF
TRBV7-6,TRBJ2-5,CASSLLTGRETQYF
TRBV6-5,TRBJ2-3,CATRGFTDTQYF
TRBV29-1,TRBJ2-1,CSVARLERSEQFF
TRBV5-6,TRBJ1-6,CASSLDKYSPLHF
TRBV20-1,TRBJ2-5,CSGWTGETQYF
TRBV6-5,TRBJ1-2,CASSYGYTF
TRBV29-1,TRBJ1-4,CSVDSQNEKLFF
TRBV28,TRBJ2-3,CASSIAGLGENTQYF
TRBV10-3,TRBJ1-5,CAISAEGTNQPQHF
TRBV6-5,TRBJ1-2,CASRQTGYGYTF
TRBV28,TRBJ2-1,CATTTGNNEQFF
TRBV28,TRBJ1-1,CASSQEIQDAFF
TRBV27,TRBJ2-1,CASSLWTRTSGYNEQFF
TRBV7-1,TRBJ2-7,CASSLGQALEQYF
TRBV5-6,TRBJ2-1,CASSFSTLAQFF
TRBV9,TRBJ2-5,CASSAGGQGTQYF
TRBV20-1,TRBJ2-5,CSGDLQETQYF
TRBV11-2,TRBJ2-7,CASSAGTSQSEQYF
TRBV27,TRBJ2-7,CASSLISEGADEQYF
TRBV19,TRBJ2-1,CASRTSGRSEQFF
TRBV5-6,TRBJ2-5,CASSPDRGLQETQYF
TRBV7-7,TRBJ2-5,CASSTRERETQYF
TRBV19,TRBJ2-7,CASSMVLQSGMEQYF
TRBV9,TRBJ2-3,CASTSGGPSTDTQYF
TRBV10-2,TRBJ2-6,CATGYRSGANVLTF
TRBV2,TRBJ2-5,CASSADYIRKETQYF
TRBV7-9,TRBJ2-7,CASSLNGNYEQYF
TRBV5-6,TRBJ2-1,CASSWVSGRLNEQFF
TRBV6-6,TRBJ2-7,CAANPTGGSSYEQYF
TRBV5-1,TRBJ2-3,CASSLLAGNTDTQYF
TRBV7-9,TRBJ2-7,CASSSTDSYEQYF
TRBV2,TRBJ2-3,CASSPSIGTDTQYF
TRBV28,TRBJ1-5,CASRSPDGRNQPQHF
TRBV6-1,TRBJ2-1,CASSEAVLREQFF
TRBV7-2,TRBJ2-2,CASSWSGQGTGELFF
TRBV11-2,TRBJ2-1,CASSLDSIFSYNEQFF
TRBV9,TRBJ1-5,CASSAQGGSQPQHF
TRBV28,TRBJ2-1,CASSSAGPYNEQFF